The source of this TCR beta chain is a study of blood T cells in healthy people across ages. This clonotype was counted at least ten times. The target antigen is unknown. V was clipped by 6 bases and J by 4 bases; unmatched bases: 5. This CDR3 is built from 15 residues. In germline, CDR1 is MNHEY, CDR2 SVGAGI. For the second PCR, which ran for 7 to 11 cycles, a sample-barcoded 5' primer and a J-beta primer mix were used. All samples gave at least 2.5 million CDR3-containing paired-end reads. One entry per CDR3 protein results from TCRdb running MiXCR on the 5' RACE reads. The repertoire has roughly 1,500,000 distinct CDR3 sequences, around two fifths of them found once; the top ten carry 7% to 9%. Study findings and constraints: CMV status of donors was not determined, possibly confounding expanded clonotype changes. Long-lived donors carried more naive CD4+ cells and greater diversity than aged donors.

Sequencing was carried out using blood. This sequence originates from a woman between 18 and 29 years old in good health. The chain uses TRBV6-5 and TRBJ2-1; 11 bases are a match to TRBD2. The CDR3 DNA reads as TGTGCCAGCAGGGGAGGGACTAGCGGATACAATGAGCAGTTCTTC. Amino acids: CASRGGTSGYNEQFF.